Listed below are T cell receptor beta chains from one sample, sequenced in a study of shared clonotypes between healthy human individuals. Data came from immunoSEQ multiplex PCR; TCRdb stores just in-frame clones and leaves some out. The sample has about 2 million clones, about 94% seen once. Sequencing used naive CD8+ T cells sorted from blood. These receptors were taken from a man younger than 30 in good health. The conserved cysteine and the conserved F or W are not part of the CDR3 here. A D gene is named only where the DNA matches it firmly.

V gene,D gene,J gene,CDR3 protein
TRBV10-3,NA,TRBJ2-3,ATSSPDRDVYSDTQY
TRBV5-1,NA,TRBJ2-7,ASSLVSGIGYEQY
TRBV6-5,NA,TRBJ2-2,ASSYSGYGELF
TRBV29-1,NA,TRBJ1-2,SAHGRDGYGYT
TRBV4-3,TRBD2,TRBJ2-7,ASSQETSGSFFYEQY
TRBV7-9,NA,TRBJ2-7,ASSYGPSYEQY
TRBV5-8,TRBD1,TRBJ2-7,ASSWAAGQGLYEQY
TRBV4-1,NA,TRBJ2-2,ASSQVGSTGELF
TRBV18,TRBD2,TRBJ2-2,ASSLFLADLNTGELF
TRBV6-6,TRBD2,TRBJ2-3,ASSFMEREITDTQY
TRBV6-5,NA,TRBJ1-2,ASSSTTLNYGYT
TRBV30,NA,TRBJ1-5,AWNSDSPDQPQH
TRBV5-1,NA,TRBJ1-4,ASSSGEGNEKLF
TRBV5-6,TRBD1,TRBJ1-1,ASSLDRGVELKAF
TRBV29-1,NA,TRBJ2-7,SVEPDSGSYEQY
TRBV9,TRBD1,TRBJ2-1,ASSGTGEDEQF
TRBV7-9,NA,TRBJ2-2,ASSLSGGAGELF